This record looks at one T cell receptor (beta chain) sequence and its context. This clonotype was seen a handful of times. Its antigen remains unidentified. Base quality data are lacking; no much larger clone is found one base away. The library was prepared using RT-PCR. The run used an Illumina HiSeq 2500. The raw public data were reprocessed by TCRdb itself: fastp quality trimming at Q25, MiXCR clonotype calling, in-frame beta chains only. Rows with one shared CDR3 protein collapse into an entry with the most common genes and DNA. The sample table holds hundreds of thousands of distinct CDR3 sequences, of which more than 11% were seen once. 6% to 7% of the sample comes from the top ten. These data are taken from a study of response to subunit inactivated influenza vaccine listed by TCRdb under 2018. General notes on the study: The study used deep quantitative T cell receptor repertoire profiling to track responses to a trivalent subunit inactivated influenza vaccine. Broader findings and caveats from the paper: According to the authors, only a limited number of new T cells may be recruited by each seasonal influenza vaccination.

This clonotype was obtained from a man in his fifties or sixties who received an inactivated influenza vaccine. Donor details come from another sample of the same person, matched by shared clones. The sample in question was PBMCs from blood, obtained 14 to 15 days before vaccination.

The CDR3 loop reads CASIGSGGMETQYF. In nucleotides, the sequence is TGTGCCAGCATCGGAAGCGGTGGGATGGAGACCCAGTACTTC. This receptor chain uses TRBV7-9 and TRBJ2-5; a weak D assignment points to TRBD2 (5 bases agree). The cysteine opens and the phenylalanine closes a CDR3 of 14 amino acids. Only the CDR3 portion is preserved as DNA: 42 bases, with reading frame beginning at the first base. CDR1 SEHNR and CDR2 FQNEAQ are derived from the germline V gene (reference sequence). V was cut back by 7 bases and J by 5 bases, leaving a gap of 17 bases between them. Where the CDR3 stops, the reference TRBV7-9 and TRBJ2-5 genes take over; the full variable domain is DTGVSQNPRHKITKRGQNVTFRCDPISEHNRLYWYRQTLGQGPEFLTYFQNEAQLEKSRLLSDRFSAERPKGSFSTLEIQRTEQGDSAMYLCASIGSGGMETQYFGPGTRLLVL.